This TCR beta chain was recorded in a study of cytomegalovirus exposure and HLA in healthy donors. In its sample, this clone was seen a few times. V trimming: 6 bases; J trimming: 4 bases; junction bases outside the gene matches: 11. CDR1 is MNHNS and CDR2 is SASEGT in the germline V gene. The CDR3 runs to 15 residues. A multiplex PCR was run with 60 Vbeta primers and 13 Jbeta primers. TCRdb's table, derived via immunoSEQ multiplex PCR, lists solely in-frame clones and lacks some. The profile covers around 150,000 clones, with approximately 80% appearing a single time and around 2.3% taken by the ten largest.

The V and J genes are TRBV6-1 and TRBJ2-7, with 8 positions matching TRBD1. Material: PBMCs. The receptor's source is a man aged 50-60 years in good health and CMV-seropositive. CDR3 protein: CASRVPGQVGYEQYF. In DNA form, the CDR3 reads TGTGCCAGCAGGGTTCCGGGACAGGTGGGGTACGAGCAGTACTTC.